This T cell receptor beta chain was captured by sequencing in a study of blood T cell repertoires in COVID-19. Generated by immunoSEQ multiplex PCR, the TCRdb table keeps only in-frame clones and is missing some. The sample lists 150,000 to 200,000 clones, 82% occurring once. Per germline, CDR1 SGHTA and CDR2 FQGNSA. Trimming removed 1 base from V and 0 bases from J, with 12 bases in between. This CDR3 region has 16 residues. The TCR sequence derives from a woman between 70 and 85 years old with acute or convalescent COVID-19. Material: peripheral blood. The chain carries TRBV7-2 and TRBJ1-2; D not resolved. The CDR3 coding sequence is TGTGCCAGCAGCTTAGAGTCTCGGGGTGCTAACTATGGCTACACCTTC. Residues: CASSLESRGANYGYTF.